These 8 T cell receptor beta chains originate from one sample sequenced in a study of cytomegalovirus exposure and HLA in healthy donors. PCR amplification relied on 60 Vbeta primers (plus 13 Jbeta primers). The repertoire was sequenced with immunoSEQ multiplex PCR; TCRdb's copy has only in-frame clones and lacks some. The profile shows about 190,000 clones, around 85% of them singletons. The sample was PBMCs. The receptor source for this set is a man over 45 in good health and CMV-seronegative.

The rearrangement joins TRBV7-2 to TRBJ1-6; D call uncertain. The CDR3 contains 18 residues. The germline V gene encodes CDR1 SGHTA and CDR2 FQGNSA. V lost 1 base and J lost 2, with 15 bases in between. CDR3 sequence reads: CASSLGARGRTYNSPLHF. The DNA of the CDR3 is TGTGCCAGCAGCTTAGGGGCTCGGGGTAGGACCTATAATTCACCCCTCCACTTT.

The V call is TRBV9, the J call TRBJ1-3, with TRBD1 matching over 7 bases. The CDR3 runs to 15 residues. The V and J ends lost 0 bases and 5 bases, in that order; junction bases with no gene match: 5. The V gene's germline CDR1 is SGDLS and CDR2 YYNGEE. The CDR3 region is CASSVEGAVRNTIYF. The CDR3 bases are TGTGCCAGCAGCGTAGAGGGGGCTGTCCGAAACACCATATATTTT.

The chain recombines TRBV19 with TRBJ1-4; D perhaps matches TRBD1 (5 bases). Germline assignment: CDR1 LNHDA and CDR2 SQIVND (reference sequence). V lost 0 bases and J 0 bases, leaving 11 bases between the germline ends. The CDR3 covers 17 residues. Written as DNA, the CDR3 is TGTGCCAGTAGTATAGAGCGGGGGGTGACAACTAATGAAAAACTGTTTTTT. Residues: CASSIERGVTTNEKLFF. Based on the CDR3 plus reference TRBV19 and TRBJ1-4, the full variable domain is DGGITQSPKYLFRKEGQNVTLSCEQNLNHDAMYWYRQDPGQGLRLIYYSQIVNDFQKGDIAEGYSVSREKKESFPLTVTSAQKNPTAFYLCASSIERGVTTNEKLFFGSGTQLSVL.

The chain couples TRBV9 to TRBJ2-5, with a weak D call TRBD1 (6 bases). The CDR3 covers 15 residues. Germline V gene lookup returns CDR1 SGDLS and CDR2 YYNGEE. Trimming removed 0 bases from V and 4 bases from J, with 13 bases in between. The CDR3 DNA reads TGTGCCAGCAGCGTAGCGGCAGGGGTAGGAGAGACCCAGTACTTC. It translates to CASSVAAGVGETQYF.

This clone was observed a few times. This chain links TRBV5-1 with TRBJ2-2; 9 nucleotides agree with TRBD1. The ends lost 0 bases at V and 6 bases at J; junction bases unmatched: 6. The CDR3 totals 16 residues. The V gene's germline CDR1 is SGHRS and CDR2 YFSETQ. DNA of the CDR3: TGCGCCAGCAGCTTGGATGGACAGGGGTCCTCCGGGGAGCTGTTTTTT. Its protein product is CASSLDGQGSSGELFF.

The chain has TRBV15 and TRBJ1-5; D is undetermined. There are 13 residues in the CDR3. V shed 0 bases and J shed 5 bases, with 5 bases lying between them. Per germline, CDR1 LNHNV and CDR2 YYDKDF (reference sequence). The CDR3 DNA reads TGTGCCACCAGCAGAGACCCCTATCAGCCCCAGCATTTT. Its protein product is CATSRDPYQPQHF.

The J gene is TRBJ2-2, the V gene TRBV7-2; 8 bases fit TRBD1. The CDR3 runs to 17 residues. The V gene end was trimmed by 1 base and the J gene end by 5 bases; junction bases not matched to a gene: 9. Germline assignment: CDR1 SGHTA and CDR2 FQGNSA. CDR3 region: CASSLVGTGAGTGELFF. CDR3 coding DNA: TGTGCCAGCAGCTTAGTAGGGACAGGTGCGGGAACCGGGGAGCTGTTTTTT.

The rearrangement uses TRBV25-1 and TRBJ1-1, with D possibly TRBD1 on 6 matching bases. Trimming removed 1 base at V and 1 base at J, with 13 bases between. The CDR3 totals 16 residues. Germline CDR1 reads MGHDK; CDR2 reads SYGVNS. CDR3 amino acids: CASSELRGLGNTEAFF. Written as DNA, the CDR3 is TGTGCCAGCAGTGAATTGCGGGGGCTCGGGAACACTGAAGCTTTCTTT.